This T cell receptor (beta chain) was documented in a study of regulatory T cells in long-lasting Graves disease. Study-wide findings and caveats: Relative to new patients (under 1,000), persistent patients exhibited greater sharing of public clonotypes (2,741). Repertoires from persistent disease leaned toward TRBV28, TRBJ1-2 and TRBJ2-5.

On this clonotype itself: Antigen unknown. A much larger clone sits a single nucleotide away, making a read error possible.

CDR1 MNHEY and CDR2 SVGAGI come from the germline V gene. V shed 4 bases and J shed 5 bases, with 27 bases lying between them. The CDR3 spans 18 residues. Time point given: persistent/refractory GD, antithyroid drugs over 5 years with positive TRAb. RNA from PBMCs was the source of the TCR library. Relying on iRepertoire HTBI primers and Arm-PCR of CDR3 regions, the team built TCR beta libraries. TCRdb used MiXCR to reprocess the multiplex PCR reads, holding one entry per CDR3 protein. The repertoire includes more than 650,000 distinct CDR3 sequences, 25% to 30% of them detected once, and around 42% sits in the top ten.

The sequence came from a female donor with Graves disease. The genes are TRBV6-5 and TRBJ2-7, with D perhaps matching TRBD1 (6 bases). The starting material was peripheral blood mononuclear cells (PBMCs), obtained when the disease was refractory, from a patient treated with antithyroid drugs. The chain's CDR3 is CASSCSFRDTVGLHEQYF. CDR3 nucleotide sequence: TGTGCCAGCAGTTGCTCCTTTAGGGACACCGTGGGGCTCCACGAGCAGTACTTC.